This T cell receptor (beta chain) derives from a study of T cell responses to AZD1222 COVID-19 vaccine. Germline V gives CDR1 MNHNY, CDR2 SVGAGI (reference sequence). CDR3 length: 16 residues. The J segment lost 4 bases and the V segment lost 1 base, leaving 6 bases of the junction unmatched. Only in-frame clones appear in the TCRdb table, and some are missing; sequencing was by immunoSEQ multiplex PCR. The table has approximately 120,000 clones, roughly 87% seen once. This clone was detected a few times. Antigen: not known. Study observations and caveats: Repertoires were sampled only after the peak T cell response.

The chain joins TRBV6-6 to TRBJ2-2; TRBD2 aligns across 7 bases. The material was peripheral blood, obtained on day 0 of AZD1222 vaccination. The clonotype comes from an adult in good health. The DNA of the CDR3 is TGTGCCAGCAGTTACTTGGGCGGGGGTAGCACCGGGGAGCTGTTTTTT. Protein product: CASSYLGGGSTGELFF.